Each of the 20 T cell receptor beta chains below was sequenced from the same sample in a study of cytomegalovirus exposure and HLA in healthy donors. The study ran its PCR with 60 Vbeta and 13 Jbeta primers. TCRdb keeps only in-frame clones here, not all; method: immunoSEQ multiplex PCR. The sample comprises 140,000 or so clones, less than 9.5% of which are singletons, and less than 2% rests with the top ten. The sample was PBMCs. The receptors originated from a male donor in good health and CMV-seronegative.

This clone was recorded a few times. This chain joins TRBV10-3 and TRBJ2-7; D gene uncertain. Germline V gives CDR1 ENHRY, CDR2 SYGVKD. The germline V and J ends were trimmed by 3 bases and 6 bases, with 9 bases remaining between them. The CDR3 covers 12 residues. The CDR3: CAISESGIEQYF. The CDR3 region has the DNA TGTGCCATCAGTGAATCAGGAATCGAGCAGTACTTC.

In this sample, this clone turned up a few times. The chain couples TRBV7-2 to TRBJ1-6; D is possibly TRBD1 (5 bases). Trimming cost V 2 bases and J 7 bases, with 12 bases left between them. This CDR3 has 15 amino acids. Germline V gene sequence: CDR1 SGHTA, CDR2 FQGNSA. CDR3 in DNA: TGTGCCAGCAGCTTAAACCCTGGGGGGAATTCACCCCTCCACTTT. Its translation: CASSLNPGGNSPLHF.

The rearrangement links TRBV6-6 to TRBJ1-5; D is possibly TRBD1 (6 bases). Trimming took off 3 bases at V and 4 bases at J, with 16 bases between the two ends. Germline V lookup: CDR1 MNHNY, CDR2 SVGAGI (reference sequence). The CDR3 is 16 residues long. The CDR3 region has the DNA TGTGCCAGCAGTTATCAGTGGACAGCGAGTAATCAGCCCCAGCATTTT. Amino acids: CASSYQWTASNQPQHF.

This chain joins TRBV18 and TRBJ1-4; no definite D call. Germline V gene sequence: CDR1 KGHSH, CDR2 LQKENI. V lost 2 bases and J 3 bases, leaving 16 bases between the germline ends. The CDR3 is made up of 17 amino acids. The CDR3 region is CASSPTLAGGANEKLFF. The CDR3 bases are TGTGCCAGCTCACCAACTTTAGCAGGAGGAGCTAATGAAAAACTGTTTTTT.

J is TRBJ1-1 and V is TRBV5-1; 8 bases fit TRBD1. Germline V CDR1 and CDR2: SGHRS, YFSETQ. V shed 5 bases and J 0 bases; nucleotides not matched to a gene: 9. The CDR3 contains 16 residues. CDR3 DNA: TGCGCCAGCAGATCTGGACAGGGCCAGATGAACACTGAAGCTTTCTTT. As protein: CASRSGQGQMNTEAFF. Supplemented by reference TRBV5-1 and TRBJ1-1, the full variable domain reads KAGVTQTPRYLIKTRGQQVTLSCSPISGHRSVSWYQQTPGQGLQFLFEYFSETQRNKGNFPGRFSGRQFSNSRSEMNVSTLELGDSALYLCASRSGQGQMNTEAFFGQGTRLTVV.

This chain uses TRBV18 with TRBJ1-1, with D possibly matching TRBD1 (5 bases). Germline CDR1 KGHSH, CDR2 LQKENI. The V end was cut by 3 bases, the J end by 11 bases, with 13 bases between. This CDR3 spans 12 amino acids. CDR3 coding DNA: TGTGCCAGCTCACCGTCGGGGGTGGGGGCTTTCTTT. Translation gives CASSPSGVGAFF.

This clone showed up just a few times. The chain has TRBV27 and TRBJ1-2; 10 bases are a match to TRBD1. From germline, CDR1 is MNHEY and CDR2 SMNVEV (reference sequence). The CDR3 spans 15 residues. Trimming removed 4 bases from V and 8 bases from J; junction bases left unmatched: 10. The CDR3: CASSSDRGQSRGYTF. The CDR3 region has the DNA TGTGCCAGCAGTTCCGACAGGGGGCAAAGCCGGGGCTACACCTTC.

This chain joins TRBV7-8 and TRBJ1-5; D might be TRBD1 (6 bases). Per germline, CDR1 SGHVS and CDR2 FQNEAQ. This CDR3 comprises 18 residues. V was cut by 4 bases and J by 2 bases, with 21 bases left in between. This chain's CDR3 is CASSSSYAGVSGNQPQHF. The CDR3 bases are TGTGCCAGCAGCTCATCATATGCAGGGGTTTCGGGCAATCAGCCCCAGCATTTT.

The chain couples TRBV30 to TRBJ1-1, with D perhaps TRBD1 (5 bases). Germline V gives CDR1 GTSNPN, CDR2 SVGIG (reference sequence). The CDR3 runs to 13 residues. V lost 8 bases, J lost 0 bases, and 13 bases lay in between. The CDR3 sequence: CAGGGFMNTEAFF. The CDR3 DNA sequence: TGTGCCGGGGGGGGGTTCATGAACACTGAAGCTTTCTTT.

The chain combines TRBV18 with TRBJ2-2; 9 bases map to TRBD2. Germline loops: CDR1 KGHSH, CDR2 LQKENI. J was trimmed by 0 bases and V by 2 bases; bases with no gene match: 1. The CDR3 is 16 amino acids. The CDR3 loop reads CASSPWTSANTGELFF. The CDR3 region has the DNA TGTGCCAGCTCACCATGGACTAGCGCGAACACCGGGGAGCTGTTTTTT.

This rearrangement joins TRBV7-2 to TRBJ1-2; no clear D gene. The V end was cut by 4 bases, the J end by 2 bases, with 5 bases between. The CDR3 covers 12 residues. Germline V gives CDR1 SGHTA, CDR2 FQGNSA. This CDR3 reads CASSSLNYGYTF. The CDR3 DNA is TGTGCCAGCAGCTCGTTAAACTATGGCTACACCTTC.

This clone has just a few counts. The chain joins TRBV7-3 to TRBJ2-1; a weak D match, TRBD2 (6 bases). CDR1 is SGHTA and CDR2 is FQGTGA in the germline V gene. Trimming pared 5 bases from V and 4 bases from J, leaving 15 bases between. This CDR3 has 15 residues. The CDR3 loop reads CASSPKRALYNEQFF. As DNA, the CDR3 is TGTGCCAGCAGCCCCAAGCGGGCCCTATACAATGAGCAGTTCTTC.

DNA of the CDR3: TGTGCCAGCAGCTTGGCTGCGCGGGCGAACACCGGGGAGCTGTTTTTT. Protein sequence: CASSLAARANTGELFF. J is TRBJ2-2 and V is TRBV5-4; tentative D call: TRBD2 (5 bases). Germline assignment: CDR1 SGHNT and CDR2 YYREEE (reference sequence). CDR3 length equals 16 residues. V lost 0 bases, J lost 0 bases, and 9 bases lay in between.

This clone was recorded a few times. The chain combines TRBV28 with TRBJ2-3; the D gene is possibly TRBD2 (7 bases). The V and J ends lost 1 base and 6 bases respectively, with 14 bases between them. Germline CDR1 reads MDHEN; CDR2 reads SYDVKM. The CDR3 is 15 residues long. As DNA, the CDR3 is TGTGCCAGCAGTTTATCGGCGGGGGCGGCGGATACGCAGTATTTT. Translation: CASSLSAGAADTQYF.

The chain recombines TRBV7-2 with TRBJ1-1; D gene unclear. Germline V gene lookup returns CDR1 SGHTA and CDR2 FQGNSA. This CDR3 is 14 amino acids long. V was pared by 1 base and J by 1 base, with 7 bases between. CDR3 nucleotide sequence: TGTGCCAGCAGCTTAGACAGATGGAACACTGAAGCTTTCTTT. Translation gives CASSLDRWNTEAFF.

This sequence joins TRBV4-1 and TRBJ1-5, with TRBD1 matching over 8 bases. The CDR3 totals 15 residues. Germline-derived CDR1 and CDR2 are MGHRA and YSYEKL. With V trimmed by 5 bases and J by 1 base, 4 bases remained unmatched. The chain's CDR3 is CASSDHRGSNQPQHF. The CDR3 region has the DNA TGCGCCAGCAGCGATCACAGGGGGAGCAATCAGCCCCAGCATTTT.

The rearrangement joins TRBV7-2 to TRBJ2-7, with D maybe TRBD1 (6 bases). Per germline, CDR1 SGHTA and CDR2 FQGNSA. This CDR3 is 14 amino acids long. The V and J ends lost 5 bases and 6 bases respectively, with 17 bases between them. Here the CDR3 reads CASSPQGMRFEQYF. CDR3 nucleotides: TGTGCCAGCAGCCCCCAGGGGATGAGATTCGAGCAGTACTTC.

This clone was observed a handful of times. The chain uses TRBV5-1 and TRBJ1-1; 7 nucleotides line up with TRBD1. V was pared by 4 bases and J by 6 bases, with 15 bases of the junction left unmatched. The V gene's germline CDR1 is SGHRS and CDR2 YFSETQ. The CDR3 extends over 16 amino acids. DNA of the CDR3: TGCGCCAGCAGCACTCCGATACAGGGGCTAGACTCTGAAGCTTTCTTT. Its translation is CASSTPIQGLDSEAFF.

The chain links TRBV18 to TRBJ1-5; TRBD1 matches 7 bases. The V gene's germline CDR1 is KGHSH and CDR2 LQKENI. V dropped 3 bases and J dropped 1; count of bases not matched to a gene: 9. The CDR3 extends over 17 amino acids. DNA for the CDR3: TGTGCCAGCTCACCGAGCCTTACAGGGGAGAGCAATCAGCCCCAGCATTTT. It yields the protein CASSPSLTGESNQPQHF.

The V and J genes are TRBV7-2 and TRBJ1-1; the D is unclear. Germline values: CDR1 SGHTA, CDR2 FQGNSA. This CDR3 is built from 14 residues. The V end was cut by 1 base, the J end by 5 bases, with 11 bases between. The CDR3 loop is CASSLGWSRTEAFF. For the CDR3, the DNA is TGTGCCAGCAGCTTAGGGTGGTCTAGGACTGAAGCTTTCTTT.